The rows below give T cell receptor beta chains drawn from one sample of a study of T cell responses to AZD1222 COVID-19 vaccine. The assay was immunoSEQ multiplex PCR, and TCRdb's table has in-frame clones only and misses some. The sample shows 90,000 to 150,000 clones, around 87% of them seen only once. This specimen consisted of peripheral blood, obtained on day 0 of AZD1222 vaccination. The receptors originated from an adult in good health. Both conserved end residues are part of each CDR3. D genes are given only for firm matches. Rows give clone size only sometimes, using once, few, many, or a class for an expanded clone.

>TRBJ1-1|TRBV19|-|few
TGTGCCAGTAGGACCCACACCTCTACAGTAAGCGCTGAAGCTTTCTTT
CASRTHTSTVSAEAFF
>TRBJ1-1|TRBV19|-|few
TGTGCCAGTAGTAGGGCAATGACGAAAGGGTCTGAAGCTTTCTTT
CASSRAMTKGSEAFF
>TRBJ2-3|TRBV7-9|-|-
TGTGCCAGCAGCTTAGATAGGTACACAGATACGCAGTATTTT
CASSLDRYTDTQYF
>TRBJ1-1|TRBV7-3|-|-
TGTGCCAGCAGCTTATGGGCAGGGAACACTGAAGCTTTCTTT
CASSLWAGNTEAFF
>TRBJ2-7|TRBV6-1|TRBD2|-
TGTGCCAGCAGTGAAGTGACTAGCGGCTACGAGCAGTACTTC
CASSEVTSGYEQYF
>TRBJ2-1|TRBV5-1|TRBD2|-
TGCGCCAGCAGCTTCGGGACTAGCGGGGGGCTACTCTCCTACAATGAGCAGTTCTTC
CASSFGTSGGLLSYNEQFF
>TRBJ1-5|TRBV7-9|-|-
TGTGCCAGCAGCTCGACCCAGGGATTCGGCAATCAGCCCCAGCATTTT
CASSSTQGFGNQPQHF
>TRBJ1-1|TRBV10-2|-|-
TGCGCCAGCAGTGATCTGGCGGCTTTGAACACTGAAGCTTTCTTT
CASSDLAALNTEAFF
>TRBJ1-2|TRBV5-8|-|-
TGTGCCAGCAGCTTTTTCATCAGGGGAGGTTATGGCTACACCTTC
CASSFFIRGGYGYTF
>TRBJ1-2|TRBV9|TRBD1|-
TGTGCCAGCAGCGTCGGGACAGGGGCCCCCCTCTATGGCTACACCTTC
CASSVGTGAPLYGYTF
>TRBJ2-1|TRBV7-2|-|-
TGTGCCAGCAGCTTAACGCGAGGGGGGGCTAGGGATGAGCAGTTCTTC
CASSLTRGGARDEQFF
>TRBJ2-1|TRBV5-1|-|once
TGCGCCAGCAGCTTGGGGGGACTGGGGACTTACAATGAGCAGTTCTTC
CASSLGGLGTYNEQFF
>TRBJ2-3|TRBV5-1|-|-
TGCGCCAGCAGCTTGGCCCCCGGGGGCCTTGATACGCAGTATTTT
CASSLAPGGLDTQYF
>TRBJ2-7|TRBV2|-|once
TGTGCCAGCAGCCTAAAGGAGTACGAGCAGTACTTC
CASSLKEYEQYF
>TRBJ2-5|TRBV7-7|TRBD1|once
TGTGCCAGCAGCTTAGGGACAGGGGGCCAAGAGACCCAGTACTTC
CASSLGTGGQETQYF
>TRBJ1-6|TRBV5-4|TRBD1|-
TGTGCCAGCAGCTTGTTGGGACAGGGGAGTTGGAATTCACCCCTCCACTTT
CASSLLGQGSWNSPLHF
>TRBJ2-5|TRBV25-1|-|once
TGTGCCAGCGGTCTGGAGGGGGGGCGAGAGACCCAGTACTTC
CASGLEGGRETQYF
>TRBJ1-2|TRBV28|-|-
TGTGCCAGCAGTCCGCCCCCGGCAGCGTCGAATAACTATGGCTACACCTTC
CASSPPPAASNNYGYTF
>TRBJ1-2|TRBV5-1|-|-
TGCGCCAGCAGCTTGTTCGACGGGGGCTATGGCTACACCTTC
CASSLFDGGYGYTF
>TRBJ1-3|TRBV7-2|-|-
TGTGCCAGCAACCAAACCCAGTCGTCTCCCTCTGGAAACACCATATATTTT
CASNQTQSSPSGNTIYF
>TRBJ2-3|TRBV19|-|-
TGTGCCAGTAGTATGGGGGCAGGAGTGGCAGATACGCAGTATTTT
CASSMGAGVADTQYF
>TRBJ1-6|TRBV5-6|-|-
TGTGCCAGCAGACTTTTGACGTCCTATAATTCACCCCTCCACTTT
CASRLLTSYNSPLHF
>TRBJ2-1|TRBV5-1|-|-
TGCGCCAGCAGCCATTCGGGGAATGAGCAGTTCTTC
CASSHSGNEQFF
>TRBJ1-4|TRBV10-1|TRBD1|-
TGCGCCAGCAGTGCCGGACAGGATAATGAAAAGCTGTTTTTT
CASSAGQDNEKLFF
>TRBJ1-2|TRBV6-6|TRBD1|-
TGTGCCAGCAGTTCAACAGGGGACGCGGGCTACACCTTC
CASSSTGDAGYTF
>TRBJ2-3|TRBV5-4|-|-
TGTGCCAGCAGCCGGGGGGCCGGAGATACGCAGTATTTT
CASSRGAGDTQYF
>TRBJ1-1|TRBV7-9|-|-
TGTGCCAGCAGCCATAGCAGGCCACTGGCGGACACTGAAGCTTTCTTT
CASSHSRPLADTEAFF
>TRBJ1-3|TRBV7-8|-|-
TGTGCCAGCAGCTTAAACGACTATTCTGGAAACACCATATATTTT
CASSLNDYSGNTIYF
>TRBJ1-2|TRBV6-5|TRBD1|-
TGTGCCAGCAGAGAGGGGGCGAACTATGGCTACACCTTC
CASREGANYGYTF
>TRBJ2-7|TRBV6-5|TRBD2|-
TGTGCCAGCAGTTACGGGAGCGGGGAAGGGGAGCAGTACTTC
CASSYGSGEGEQYF
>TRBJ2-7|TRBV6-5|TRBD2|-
TGTGCCAGCAGTTACTTGACTAGCGGGGTACCCTACGAGCAGTACTTC
CASSYLTSGVPYEQYF
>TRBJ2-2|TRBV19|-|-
TGTGCCAGCCCAAAGCCAGGGAAGGCCGGGGAGCTGTTTTTT
CASPKPGKAGELFF
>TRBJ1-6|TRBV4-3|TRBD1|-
TGCGCCAGCAGCCAATCGGGACAGGGGAATTCACCCCTCCACTTT
CASSQSGQGNSPLHF
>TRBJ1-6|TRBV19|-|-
TGTGCCAGTAGCCCCTATGGAGGGCTTAATTCACCCCTCCACTTT
CASSPYGGLNSPLHF
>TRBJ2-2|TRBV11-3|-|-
TGTGCCAGCAGCTCCGGACAGACCATGACCGGGGAGCTGTTTTTT
CASSSGQTMTGELFF
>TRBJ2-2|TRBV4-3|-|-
TGCGCCAGCAGCCAGGAGGGGGCGCCGAACACCGGGGAGCTGTTTTTT
CASSQEGAPNTGELFF
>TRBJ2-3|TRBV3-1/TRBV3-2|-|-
TGTGCCAGCAGCCAAGTACTGGGACTCCATCCTCCAGATACGCAGTATTTT
CASSQVLGLHPPDTQYF
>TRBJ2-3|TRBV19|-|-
TGTGCCAGTAGTATCGACAGGTGGGTGGGTAGCACAGATACGCAGTATTTT
CASSIDRWVGSTDTQYF
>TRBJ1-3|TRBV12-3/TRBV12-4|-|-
TGTGCCAGCAGGAGCTCTGGAAACACCATATATTTT
CASRSSGNTIYF
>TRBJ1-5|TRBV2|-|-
TGTGCCAGCAGTTACAGGGAGGAGGGCAATCAGCCCCAGCATTTT
CASSYREEGNQPQHF